This TCR beta chain comes out of a study of blood T cells in healthy people across ages. The germline V gene has CDR1 SGHTA and CDR2 FQGNSA. The germline V and J ends were trimmed by 5 bases and 7 bases, with 22 bases remaining between them. The length of the CDR3 is 16 residues. Broader study findings: It was the long-lived donors that had more naive CD4+ cells and higher diversity than aged donors.

It was with a sample-barcoded 5' primer and a J-beta primer mix that a second PCR of about 7 to 12 cycles was run. MiXCR, applied by TCRdb to the 5' RACE reads, yields one record per CDR3 protein. The sample holds under 2,000,000 distinct CDR3 sequences, roughly 52% seen once. About this clonotype itself: Its antigen is as yet unknown.

This TCR derives from a woman aged 40-49 years in good health. The gene calls are TRBV7-2 and TRBJ2-3; TRBD1 is a possible D gene (6 bases). Sequences were obtained from blood. CDR3 in amino acids: CASSQARGFYQNTQYF. The CDR3 DNA is TGTGCCAGCAGCCAGGCCAGGGGCTTTTACCAGAATACGCAGTATTTT. Using reference TRBV7-2 and TRBJ2-3 for the parts outside the CDR3, the full variable domain is GAGVSQSPSNKVTEKGKDVELRCDPISGHTALYWYRQSLGQGLEFLIYFQGNSAPDKSGLPSDRFSAERTGGSVSTLTIQRTQQEDSAVYLCASSQARGFYQNTQYFGPGTRLTVL.